This is a list of T cell receptor beta chains from one sample in a study of blood T cell repertoires in COVID-19. Measured with immunoSEQ multiplex PCR; TCRdb has only the in-frame clones, and not every one. The sample carries over 60,000 clones, 84% recorded once. Input material: peripheral blood. The receptor source for this set is a human donor in a cohort sampled during active COVID-19. Each CDR3 is given with its conserved first and last residue. The D gene is left open where the match is weak. Not all rows give a size; the values are once, few, many and, for expanded clones, a class.

v_call,j_call,clone_size,d_call,cdr3_nt,cdr3_aa
TRBV18,TRBJ1-5,few,TRBD1,TGTGCCAGCTCACGGCAGGGGGCCTCCCAGCCCCAGCATTTT,CASSRQGASQPQHF
TRBV14,TRBJ1-2,-,-,TGTGCCAGCAGCCAAGGGCACCATCGCTATGGCTACACCTTC,CASSQGHHRYGYTF
TRBV27,TRBJ2-7,-,-,TGTGCCAGCAGTCCGCGCATGGGGGCCTCCTACGAGCAGTACTTC,CASSPRMGASYEQYF
TRBV7-9,TRBJ2-6,-,TRBD1,TGTGCCAGCACCTTGGATCCCGGGACAGTCTCTGGGGCCAACGTCCTGACTTTC,CASTLDPGTVSGANVLTF
TRBV6-5,TRBJ2-3,-,TRBD2,TGTGCCAGCAGTCAGAGCGGGGGGGCGGTTTCTACGCAGTATTTT,CASSQSGGAVSTQYF
TRBV5-1,TRBJ2-6,-,-,TGCGCCAGCATGAACCGACAGTCTGGGGCCAACGTCCTGACTTTC,CASMNRQSGANVLTF
TRBV6-6,TRBJ2-2,once,-,TGTGCCAGCAGTTATTCAGGGATCGGGGAGCTGTTTTTT,CASSYSGIGELFF
TRBV3-1/TRBV3-2,TRBJ1-6,-,-,TGTGCCAGCAGCCAAGATGGGAGTGGGGCCTATAATTCACCCCTCCACTTT,CASSQDGSGAYNSPLHF
TRBV2,TRBJ2-7,-,TRBD2,TGTGCCAGCAGCCTAGCGGGGGGCCTCTACCCCTACGAGCAGTACTTC,CASSLAGGLYPYEQYF
TRBV6-6,TRBJ1-3,-,-,TGTGCCAGCCGCCTGGGGGGGTTCAGCTCTGGAAACACCATATATTTT,CASRLGGFSSGNTIYF
TRBV3-1/TRBV3-2,TRBJ2-1,-,TRBD1,TGTGCCAGCAGCCTCCAAACAGGGGACAATGAGCAGTTCTTC,CASSLQTGDNEQFF
TRBV6-5,TRBJ2-5,-,-,TGTGCCAGCAGGCCGGTTACGATAGAGACCCAGTACTTC,CASRPVTIETQYF
TRBV5-1,TRBJ1-1,-,TRBD1,TGCGCCAGCAGCTTGGACAGGGGATTAACTGAAGCTTTCTTT,CASSLDRGLTEAFF
TRBV7-9,TRBJ1-5,few,-,TGTGCCAGCAGCTTTGGGTCTTATCGGGGCAATCAGCCCCAGCATTTT,CASSFGSYRGNQPQHF
TRBV6-1,TRBJ2-3,-,TRBD2,TGTGCCAGCAGTGAATCAGGGTGGGAAGCGGGGGGCAGGGATACGCAGTATTTT,CASSESGWEAGGRDTQYF
TRBV5-6,TRBJ1-1,-,TRBD1,TGTGCCAGCAGCTGGGACAGGGGGACAGAAGCTTTCTTT,CASSWDRGTEAFF
TRBV5-1,TRBJ1-5,once,TRBD1,TGCGCCAGCAGCCAAACAGGGGATCCCAATCAGCCCCAGCATTTT,CASSQTGDPNQPQHF
TRBV6-1,TRBJ2-5,-,TRBD2,TGTGCCAGCAGTGGGAGTATGCAGGGACTAGCGGGTTGGGGGCAAGAGACCCAGTACTTC,CASSGSMQGLAGWGQETQYF
TRBV19,TRBJ2-5,once,TRBD2,TGTGCCAGTAGTCGTTCTAGCGGGGACAAACAAGAGACCCAGTACTTC,CASSRSSGDKQETQYF
TRBV28,TRBJ1-2,-,TRBD1,TGTGCCAGCAGGGAGGGACAGAACTTGAGGGGCTACACCTTC,CASREGQNLRGYTF
TRBV5-1,TRBJ2-7,-,-,TGCGCCAGCAGCTTGGATGGCAGGGGTGCCTACGAGCAGTACTTC,CASSLDGRGAYEQYF
TRBV19,TRBJ1-5,-,TRBD1,TGTGCCACCAAGGGGAGCCCGACAGGGCTAGGGCAGCCCCAGCATTTT,CATKGSPTGLGQPQHF
TRBV3-1/TRBV3-2,TRBJ1-6,few,-,TGTGCCAGCAGCCAAGAGAAGCAGGGCTACTCCTATTCACCCCTCCACTTT,CASSQEKQGYSYSPLHF
TRBV3-1/TRBV3-2,TRBJ2-5,-,TRBD2,TGTGCCAGCAGCACACGGACTAGCGGGGACCAAGAGACCCAGTACTTC,CASSTRTSGDQETQYF